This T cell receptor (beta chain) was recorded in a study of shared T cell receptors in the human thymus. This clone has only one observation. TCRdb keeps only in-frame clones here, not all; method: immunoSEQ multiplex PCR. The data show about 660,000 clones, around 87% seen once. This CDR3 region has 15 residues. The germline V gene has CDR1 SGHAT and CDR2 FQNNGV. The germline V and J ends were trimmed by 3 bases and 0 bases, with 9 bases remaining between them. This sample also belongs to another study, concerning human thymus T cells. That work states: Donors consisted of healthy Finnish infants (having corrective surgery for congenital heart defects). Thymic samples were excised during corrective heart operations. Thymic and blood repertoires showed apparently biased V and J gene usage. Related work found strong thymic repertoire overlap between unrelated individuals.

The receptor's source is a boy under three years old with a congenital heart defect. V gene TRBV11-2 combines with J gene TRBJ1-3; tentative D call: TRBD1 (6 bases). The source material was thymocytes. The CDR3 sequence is CASSLGGPSGNTIYF. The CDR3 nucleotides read TGTGCCAGCAGCTTGGGGGGGCCCTCTGGAAACACCATATATTTT. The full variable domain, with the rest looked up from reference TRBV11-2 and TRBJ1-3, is EAGVAQSPRYKIIEKRQSVAFWCNPISGHATLYWYQQILGQGPKLLIQFQNNGVVDDSQLPKDRFSAERLKGVDSTLKIQPAKLEDSAVYLCASSLGGPSGNTIYFGEGSWLTVV.